This T cell receptor (beta chain) was recorded in a study of T cell responses to AZD1222 COVID-19 vaccine. Study-wide results and limits: Spike-specific TCR breadth and depth rose after two AZD1222 doses. Across spike, vaccine-associated CD4 TCRs were found, dominant at 160-218 and 743-854. At baseline, just 6 or 7 AZD1222 recipients tested seropositive. The study reported that nearly half of spike-specific TCRs target unmutated variant regions.

A single count supports this clone. Its antigen is currently unknown. The CDR3 totals 15 residues. CDR1 and CDR2 (germline): LNHDA, SQIVND (reference sequence). J gave up 6 bases and V 4 bases, and 8 bases lay outside the gene matches. Libraries were prepared by immunoSEQ multiplex PCR; TCRdb keeps only in-frame clonotypes and omits some of them. Among 150,000 to 250,000 clones listed, approximately 93% were seen once. This TCR came from an adult who received the AZD1222 COVID-19 vaccine. J is TRBJ2-2 and V is TRBV19, with 7 bases that match TRBD1. The input for sequencing was peripheral blood, taken 28 days after the second AZD1222 dose. The CDR3 loop is CASSTQKTGAGELFF. The CDR3 region has the DNA TGTGCCAGTAGTACCCAGAAAACAGGGGCCGGGGAGCTGTTTTTT.